These T cell receptor beta chains were read from a single sample in a study of response to subunit inactivated influenza vaccine. TCRdb analysed the RT-PCR reads with MiXCR anew, one entry per CDR3 protein. Among approximately 500,000 distinct CDR3 sequences listed, 10% to 15% were seen once. Specimen: PBMCs from blood, collected roughly 6 weeks after vaccination. Source of these receptors: a middle-aged man who received an inactivated influenza vaccine. Both conserved end residues are part of each CDR3. D genes are given only for firm matches. Rows may omit the clone size; those that give it use once, few, many or a size class.

v_gene	j_gene	d_gene	abundance	CDR3aa	CDR3nt
TRBV3-1	TRBJ2-7	TRBD1	NA	CASSQRGQSNEQYF	TGTGCCAGCAGCCAAAGGGGGCAGTCCAACGAGCAGTACTTC
TRBV20-1	TRBJ2-1	NA	many	CSAGDIFSSTNEQFF	TGCAGTGCTGGTGACATATTCTCCTCCACCAATGAGCAGTTCTTC
TRBV20-1	TRBJ2-7	NA	few	CSGINSYEQYF	TGCAGTGGCATCAACTCCTACGAGCAGTACTTC
TRBV4-1	TRBJ1-2	TRBD1	NA	CASSQDRGQGFYGYTF	TGCGCCAGCAGCCAAGATAGGGGACAGGGGTTCTATGGCTACACCTTC
TRBV12-3/TRBV12-4	TRBJ2-2	NA	few	CASRKHTGELFF	TGTGCCAGCAGGAAACACACCGGGGAGCTGTTTTTT
TRBV25-1	TRBJ1-6	NA	few	CASSASPGRWDSPLHF	TGTGCCAGCAGTGCCAGCCCGGGACGGTGGGATTCACCCCTCCACTTT
TRBV28	TRBJ1-6	NA	few	CASSADGTNSPLHF	TGTGCCAGCAGTGCCGACGGGACGAATTCACCCCTCCACTTT
TRBV6-2/TRBV6-3	TRBJ2-1	TRBD1	NA	CASSFLTGRIDNEQFF	TGTGCCAGCAGTTTCCTGACAGGGCGGATCGACAATGAGCAGTTCTTC
TRBV6-2/TRBV6-3	TRBJ2-7	TRBD1	few	CASSKPGQGTGEQYF	TGTGCCAGCAGTAAGCCGGGACAGGGGACTGGGGAGCAGTACTTC
TRBV5-1	TRBJ2-2	NA	few	CASSLGNSNTGELFF	TGCGCCAGCAGCTTGGGGAATTCGAACACCGGGGAGCTGTTTTTT
TRBV29-1	TRBJ2-1	NA	NA	CSALTPIYNEQFF	TGCAGCGCCTTGACCCCCATCTACAATGAGCAGTTCTTC
TRBV27	TRBJ2-7	NA	few	CASSLFLGGGQSYEQYF	TGTGCCAGCAGTTTATTCTTAGGAGGTGGGCAGTCCTACGAGCAGTACTTC
TRBV6-4	TRBJ2-1	NA	many	CASSDKEGAHNEQFF	TGTGCCAGCAGTGATAAGGAGGGGGCCCACAATGAGCAGTTCTTC
TRBV29-1	TRBJ1-2	NA	many	CSVEPHNYGYTF	TGCAGCGTTGAGCCGCACAACTATGGCTACACCTTC
TRBV6-1	TRBJ1-1	NA	NA	CASTYRAGNTEAFF	TGTGCCAGCACCTACAGGGCGGGGAACACTGAAGCTTTCTTT
TRBV6-2/TRBV6-3	TRBJ2-4	NA	many	CASSYWPSQNIQYF	TGTGCCAGCAGTTATTGGCCGTCTCAAAACATTCAGTACTTC